Following are 27 T cell receptor beta chains from one sample sequenced in a study of PD-L1 blockade in urothelial cancer. Some clones are missing from TCRdb's copy, which holds only in-frame ones; the method was immunoSEQ multiplex PCR. The table records roughly 17,000 clones, about nine tenths of them present only once. This material consisted of PBMCs, taken around atezolizumab (anti-PD-L1) treatment. Receptors were obtained from a man in his fifties or sixties with urothelial cancer.

V gene TRBV6-6 combines with J gene TRBJ1-2; weak D call: TRBD1 (5 bases). V was trimmed by 3 bases and J by 2 bases, leaving 13 bases between them. Germline-derived CDR1 and CDR2 are MNHNY and SVGAGI (reference sequence). The CDR3 has 15 amino acids. Written as DNA, the CDR3 is TGTGCCAGCAGTTATATGCAGGGTCGGAACTATGGCTACACCTTC. It is translated as CASSYMQGRNYGYTF.

This clone has more than one count but fewer than ten. The chain joins TRBV27 to TRBJ2-7, with 11 positions matching TRBD2. Trimming removed 3 bases from V and 7 bases from J; junction bases left unmatched: 11. The CDR3 spans 16 residues. The germline gives CDR1 MNHEY, CDR2 SMNVEV (reference sequence). This chain's CDR3 is CASSFNVRLAGLEQYF. The DNA of the CDR3 is TGTGCCAGCAGTTTTAACGTAAGACTAGCGGGGTTAGAGCAGTACTTC.

The rearrangement joins TRBV6-6 to TRBJ2-7, with D perhaps matching TRBD2 (7 bases). Looked up from germline, CDR1 is MNHNY and CDR2 is SVGAGI (reference sequence). V gave up 7 bases and J gave up 5 bases, with 15 bases separating them. The CDR3 covers 13 residues. In DNA, the CDR3 is TGTGCCAGCAACAATCGGGGGGCGGACGAGCAGTACTTC. As protein: CASNNRGADEQYF.

The chain has TRBV2 and TRBJ1-2; 8 bases line up with TRBD1. CDR1 and CDR2 (germline): SNHLY, FYNNEI. This CDR3 has 15 amino acids. V gave up 1 base and J gave up 7 bases; unmatched junction bases: 8. CDR3 DNA sequence: TGTGCCAGCAGTGAAGGGGCAGGGGGCAGGCGTGGCTACACCTTC. Translated, it gives CASSEGAGGRRGYTF.

CDR3 nucleotides: TGTGCCAGCAATCGGCGGGAGGGCGGCGAGACCCAGTACTTC. It specifies CASNRREGGETQYF. The V and J genes are TRBV7-9 and TRBJ2-5, with 9 bases aligning to TRBD2. The CDR3 runs 14 residues. The junction had 8 bases not matched to a gene; V was cut back by 7 bases and J by 5 bases. CDR1 and CDR2 (germline): SEHNR, FQNEAQ (reference sequence).

The chain is built from TRBV4-3 and TRBJ1-2, with unresolved D. Looked up from germline, CDR1 is LGHNA and CDR2 is YSLEER. Deletions cut 0 bases from V and 8 bases from J, with 16 bases between. The CDR3 totals 15 residues. CDR3 sequence reads: CASSQDTAVTWGYTF. DNA of the CDR3: TGCGCCAGCAGCCAAGATACCGCGGTTACGTGGGGCTACACCTTC.

The gene calls are TRBV19 and TRBJ2-1, with TRBD1 as a possible D gene (6 bases). V was clipped by 6 bases and J by 4 bases, with 22 bases between them. The CDR3 is 17 residues long. Germline V lookup: CDR1 LNHDA, CDR2 SQIVND (reference sequence). The CDR3 reads CASSEVKGVRTYNEQFF. The CDR3 DNA reads as TGTGCCAGTAGCGAAGTAAAGGGGGTCAGGACTTACAATGAGCAGTTCTTC.

This rearrangement joins TRBV10-3 to TRBJ2-5, with D unclear. CDR1 ENHRY and CDR2 SYGVKD come from the germline V gene. Trimming shortened V by 4 bases and J by 2 bases, and 5 bases separated the two germline ends. This CDR3 is built from 12 residues. DNA for the CDR3: TGTGCCATCAGTGTGCAGCAAGAGACCCAGTACTTC. Translated: CAISVQQETQYF.

This clone was counted a few times. The genes are TRBV30 and TRBJ1-4, with D possibly being TRBD1 (6 bases). This CDR3 has 15 amino acids. CDR1 and CDR2 (germline): GTSNPN, SVGIG (reference sequence). V was pared by 1 base and J by 5 bases, with 14 bases between. The CDR3 protein is CAWSGFGQPNEKLFF. In DNA form, the CDR3 reads TGTGCCTGGAGTGGATTCGGACAGCCGAATGAAAAACTGTTTTTT. The full variable domain, rest sourced from reference TRBV30 and TRBJ1-4, is SQTIHQWPATLVQPVGSPLSLECTVEGTSNPNLYWYRQAAGRGLQLLFYSVGIGQISSEVPQNLSASRPQDRQFILSSKKLLLSDSGFYLCAWSGFGQPNEKLFFGSGTQLSVL.

The CDR3 sequence: CASSPRTGTYEQYF. CDR3 nucleotides: TGTGCCAGCAGTCCCCGGACAGGGACCTACGAGCAGTACTTC. The V gene is TRBV27, the J gene TRBJ2-7; 8 bases agree with TRBD1. Germline-derived CDR1 and CDR2 are MNHEY and SMNVEV (reference sequence). V gave up 5 bases and J gave up 2 bases; unmatched junction bases: 5. The CDR3 sequence is 14 residues long.

This sequence joins TRBV5-6 and TRBJ1-5; D unclear. Germline lookup yields CDR1 SGHDT and CDR2 YYEEEE. The CDR3 sequence is 16 residues long. V lost 2 bases, J lost 4 bases, and 16 bases lay in between. This CDR3 is CASSLTPPLRNQPQHF. The CDR3 DNA reads as TGTGCCAGCAGCTTAACCCCTCCACTGAGAAATCAGCCCCAGCATTTT.

The rearrangement links TRBV18 to TRBJ1-4; 7 bases are a match to TRBD1. CDR1 KGHSH and CDR2 LQKENI come from the germline V gene. The CDR3 spans 15 residues. Trimming cost V 4 bases and J 5 bases; bases outside gene matches: 7. CDR3 region: CASSLNRGFNEKLFF. The DNA of the CDR3 is TGTGCCAGCTCACTAAACAGGGGTTTCAATGAAAAACTGTTTTTT.

V and J are TRBV7-9 and TRBJ2-3; D possibly corresponds to TRBD1 (6 bases). The CDR3 has 15 residues. The V gene's germline CDR1 is SEHNR and CDR2 FQNEAQ (reference sequence). The germline V and J ends were trimmed by 0 bases and 0 bases, with 7 bases remaining between them. The CDR3 protein is CASSLAGASTDTQYF. The CDR3 nucleotides are TGTGCCAGCAGCTTAGCGGGGGCGAGCACAGATACGCAGTATTTT.

This chain links TRBV18 with TRBJ1-5; TRBD1 might be the D (5 bases). There are 14 residues in the CDR3. With 2 bases removed from V and 7 bases from J, the gap between germline ends came to 12 bases. Germline loops: CDR1 KGHSH, CDR2 LQKENI. The CDR3 is CASSPGGGSQPQHF. The CDR3 DNA reads as TGTGCCAGCTCACCAGGGGGAGGGTCCCAGCCCCAGCATTTT.

This sequence joins TRBV25-1 and TRBJ1-1; D uncertain. Germline V gene sequence: CDR1 MGHDK, CDR2 SYGVNS. The CDR3 sequence is 14 residues long. V lost 4 bases and J 1 base, leaving 10 bases between the germline ends. CDR3 nucleotide sequence: TGTGCCAGCAGTGCCCCGGGGTGGAACACTGAAGCTTTCTTT. Translation gives CASSAPGWNTEAFF.

J is TRBJ2-3 and V is TRBV15; a weak D match, TRBD2 (5 bases). This CDR3 has 15 amino acids. Germline V CDR1 and CDR2: LNHNV, YYDKDF (reference sequence). The V end lost 0 bases, the J end lost 2 bases, and 9 bases lay between the germline ends. The CDR3 sequence: CATSRDRTYTDTQYF. The CDR3 DNA is TGTGCCACCAGCAGAGATAGGACTTACACAGATACGCAGTATTTT.

DNA for the CDR3: TGTGCCAGCAGTAAATTAACTTATGGCTACACCTTC. It is translated as CASSKLTYGYTF. The chain is built from TRBV6-1 and TRBJ1-2; D remains ambiguous. Trimming left V 5 bases short and J 5 bases short, with 9 bases between. Germline CDR1 and CDR2: MNHNS and SASEGT. The length of the CDR3 is 12 residues.

The gene calls are TRBV15 and TRBJ2-1, with D possibly being TRBD2 (7 bases). CDR1 and CDR2 (germline): LNHNV, YYDKDF (reference sequence). The CDR3 extends over 16 amino acids. V was clipped by 8 bases and J by 2 bases, with 19 bases between them. Here the CDR3 reads CATSAPGGPAYNEQFF. The CDR3 DNA reads as TGTGCCACCTCGGCTCCCGGGGGGCCGGCCTACAATGAGCAGTTCTTC.

V is TRBV2 and J is TRBJ2-7, with 7 nucleotides matching TRBD2. The CDR3 has 16 amino acids. The germline CDR1 and CDR2 sequences are SNHLY and FYNNEI. The V and J ends lost 0 bases and 1 base, in that order; junction bases with no gene match: 6. In DNA form, the CDR3 reads TGTGCCAGCAGTGAAGCGCGGGCTAGCGGTTCCTACGAGCAGTACTTC. The encoded protein is CASSEARASGSYEQYF. The full variable domain, its missing parts supplied by reference TRBV2 and TRBJ2-7, is EPEVTQTPSHQVTQMGQEVILRCVPISNHLYFYWYRQILGQKVEFLVSFYNNEISEKSEIFDDQFSVERPDGSNFTLKIRSTKLEDSAMYFCASSEARASGSYEQYFGPGTRLTVT.

The chain employs TRBV27 and TRBJ1-2; TRBD1 agrees at 10 bases. J gave up 3 bases and V 7 bases, and 11 bases lay outside the gene matches. The CDR3 sequence is 16 residues long. The germline V gene has CDR1 MNHEY and CDR2 SMNVEV (reference sequence). In DNA form, the CDR3 reads TGTGCCAGCACTACTAGGACAGGGGGGGATTACTATGGCTACACCTTC. The encoded protein is CASTTRTGGDYYGYTF.

The rearrangement uses TRBV2 and TRBJ2-2, with D unresolved. The germline CDR1 and CDR2 sequences are SNHLY and FYNNEI. V was pared by 8 bases and J by 0 bases, with 13 bases between. This CDR3 is built from 15 residues. CDR3 nucleotides: TGTGCCAGCGCAGACAATACCCCGAACACCGGGGAGCTGTTTTTT. Its protein is CASADNTPNTGELFF.

The chain employs TRBV28 and TRBJ2-3; TRBD2 matches 7 bases. The V gene end was trimmed by 4 bases and the J gene end by 2 bases; junction bases not matched to a gene: 12. The CDR3 runs 17 residues. Germline CDR1 and CDR2: MDHEN and SYDVKM. CDR3 coding DNA: TGTGCCAGCAGTTCCTACCAGACTAGCAGATACACAGATACGCAGTATTTT. Residues: CASSSYQTSRYTDTQYF.

The chain uses TRBV7-6 and TRBJ2-7; 13 positions match TRBD2. The CDR3 totals 14 residues. Trimming took 5 bases from V and 6 from J; bases not matched to a gene: 4. Germline CDR1 reads SGHVS; CDR2 reads FNYEAQ. CDR3 loop: CASSPGTSGIEQYF. In DNA form, the CDR3 reads TGTGCCAGCAGCCCCGGGACTAGCGGGATCGAGCAGTACTTC.

The V gene is TRBV30, the J gene TRBJ1-5; no reliable D call. Trimming removed 0 bases at V and 1 base at J, with 10 bases between. Per the germline V gene, CDR1 is GTSNPN and CDR2 is SVGIG (reference sequence). This CDR3 spans 15 amino acids. CDR3 DNA: TGTGCCTGGAGTGTACGAAGCGGCAGCAATCAGCCCCAGCATTTT. This codes for CAWSVRSGSNQPQHF.

This clone was seen only a few times. The rearrangement uses TRBV10-3 and TRBJ1-3; 8 bases line up with TRBD1. V shed 6 bases, J shed 0 bases, and the junction held 7 bases outside the gene matches. The CDR3 contains 16 residues. CDR1 and CDR2 from the germline V gene are ENHRY and SYGVKD. The CDR3 bases are TGTGCCATCAGGGGGGACAGGACCATCTCTGGAAACACCATATATTTT. Its protein product is CAIRGDRTISGNTIYF.

This clone was recorded a few times. The chain links TRBV28 to TRBJ2-3, with 12 nucleotides matching TRBD2. The CDR3 length is 15 residues. The V segment lost 7 bases and the J segment 5 bases; nucleotides outside the gene matches: 7. Germline assignment: CDR1 MDHEN and CDR2 SYDVKM. The CDR3 region is CASTDPGLAGDTQYF. CDR3 DNA: TGTGCCAGCACCGACCCGGGACTAGCGGGAGATACGCAGTATTTT.

Written as DNA, the CDR3 is TGTGCCAGCAGCGGGATCAGTACAGGGATCTATGGCTACACCTTC. Translation gives CASSGISTGIYGYTF. The gene calls are TRBV5-6 and TRBJ1-2, with D perhaps matching TRBD1 (6 bases). The germline V gene has CDR1 SGHDT and CDR2 YYEEEE. V lost 4 bases and J lost 4, with 17 bases in between. The CDR3 runs to 15 residues. The whole variable domain, filled in from reference TRBV5-6 and TRBJ1-2, reads DAGVTQSPTHLIKTRGQQVTLRCSPKSGHDTVSWYQQALGQGPQFIFQYYEEEERQRGNFPDRFSGHQFPNYSSELNVNALLLGDSALYLCASSGISTGIYGYTFGSGTRLTVV.